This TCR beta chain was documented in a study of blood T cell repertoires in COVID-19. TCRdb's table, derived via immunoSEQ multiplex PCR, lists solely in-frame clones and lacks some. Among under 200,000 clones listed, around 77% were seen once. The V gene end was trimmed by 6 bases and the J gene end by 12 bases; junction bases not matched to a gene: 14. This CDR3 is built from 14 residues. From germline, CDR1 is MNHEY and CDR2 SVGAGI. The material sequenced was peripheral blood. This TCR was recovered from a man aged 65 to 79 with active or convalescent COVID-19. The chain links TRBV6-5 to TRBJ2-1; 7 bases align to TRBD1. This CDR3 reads CASRRQGYNNRQFF. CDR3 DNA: TGTGCCAGCAGAAGACAGGGTTATAACAACCGGCAGTTCTTC.